This entry lists 5 T cell receptor beta chains sequenced from one sample in a study of Ad26.COV2.S vaccination and SARS-CoV-2 variants. Using immunoSEQ multiplex PCR, the repertoire was profiled, and TCRdb retains in-frame clones only, with some absent. The sample contains over 300,000 clones, about 80% of which appear only once. The treatment: 19 received Ad26.COV2.S at low or high dose, single or two shots; 5 received placebo; per-sample allocation not given. Sampling occurred on day 63 after the first vaccine or placebo injection. The sample was peripheral blood, taken in a trial of Ad26.COV2.S vaccine versus placebo. The receptors were sampled from a person between 18 and 59 years old who received the Ad26.COV2.S COVID-19 vaccine or a placebo.

This clone came up a few times. CDR3 bases: TGTGCCAGCAGCTCCGGACGGGTTTCGTGGAAGGCTGGAAACACCATATATTTT. Translating gives CASSSGRVSWKAGNTIYF. The rearrangement joins TRBV13 to TRBJ1-3; no definite D call. V dropped 4 bases and J dropped 2 bases, with 21 bases sitting between them. The CDR3 runs to 18 residues. The germline CDR1 and CDR2 sequences are PRHDT and FYEKMQ (reference sequence). The whole variable domain, remainder taken from reference TRBV13 and TRBJ1-3, is AAGVIQSPRHLIKEKRETATLKCYPIPRHDTVYWYQQGPGQDPQFLISFYEKMQSDKGSIPDRFSAQQFSDYHSELNMSSLELGDSALYFCASSSGRVSWKAGNTIYFGEGSWLTVV.

This chain joins TRBV21-1 and TRBJ2-4; whether TRBD2, the table's D call, matches the DNA was not checked. TRBV21-1 is classified as a pseudogene. The CDR3 spans 17 residues. The CDR3 sequence: CASSARSPGGAKNIQYF. In nucleotides, the CDR3 is TGTGCCAGCAGCGCTCGAAGCCCGGGGGGCGCCAAAAACATTCAGTACTTC.

The chain recombines TRBV7-9 with TRBJ2-3; D remains unclear. Trimming removed 6 bases from V and 6 bases from J, with 19 bases in between. The CDR3 extends over 15 amino acids. Germline values: CDR1 SEHNR, CDR2 FQNEAQ (reference sequence). The CDR3 loop is CASSPRDRAADTQYF. CDR3 coding DNA: TGTGCCAGCAGTCCCCGTGATCGGGCAGCTGATACGCAGTATTTT.

Here the CDR3 reads CASSGQANEQFF. As DNA, the CDR3 is TGTGCCAGCTCGGGACAGGCCAATGAGCAGTTCTTC. The chain uses TRBV18 and TRBJ2-1, with TRBD1 identical over 8 bases. The V gene's germline CDR1 is KGHSH and CDR2 LQKENI. V gave up 6 bases and J gave up 6 bases; unmatched junction bases: 1. This CDR3 is built from 12 residues.

J is TRBJ1-4 and V is TRBV30; no clear D gene. Germline V gene sequence: CDR1 GTSNPN, CDR2 SVGIG (reference sequence). The germline V and J ends were trimmed by 5 bases and 8 bases, with 21 bases remaining between them. This CDR3 is built from 15 residues. Here the CDR3 reads CAWDPTTAAGEKLFF. The CDR3 nucleotides read TGTGCCTGGGACCCCACGACGGCTGCGGGAGAAAAACTGTTTTTT.